This T cell receptor beta chain was recovered during a study of beta chain features in type 1 diabetes listed by TCRdb under 2018. Broadly, across the study: Mean age, gender distribution, total cell number and subset yield did not differ between patients and healthy donors. A total of roughly 100 million sorted cells were examined across all samples, and the number of cells per subset was strongly correlated with RNA yield. The study compared the TCRB repertoires of sorted circulating CD4+ T cell subsets in recently diagnosed type 1 diabetes patients with those in matched healthy donors. Regulatory and stem cell-like memory subsets were obtained from only 8 patients and about eight healthy donors, while naive and central memory subsets were obtained from all 30 or so donors. Beyond this particular receptor, the publication reports: Shorter templates might have been favored by PCR, but patient and control samples were amplified and corrected together, so both groups would have been affected equally by any skew. Because the HLA sub-analyses included only small numbers of individuals, any influence of HLA type on TCRB rearrangement was left unresolved. Sequencing cDNA rather than genomic DNA could over-represent highly expressing activated cells, although activation and CD3 levels did not differ between groups. A moderate but significant shortening of TCRB CDR3 length was observed in type 1 diabetes patients in all four CD4+ subsets. Naive, central memory and regulatory TCRB repertoires appeared to be more alike among patients than among healthy donors. At VDJ recombination sites, type 1 diabetes patients had fewer insertions and more deleted nucleotides, which implies abnormalities in thymic rearrangement.

Each donor gave one peripheral blood draw, averaging around 120 mL, which was collected into heparinised tubes. Using a panel that included CD45RO, CCR7, CD25, CD127, CD95 and CD27, naive, central memory, regulatory and stem cell-like memory CD4+ T cells were sorted on a BD FACSAria II. Purity was above 98% for every sorted population. PBMCs were separated immediately by Lymphoprep density gradient centrifugation and were stained directly, without being cultured. So that batch effects would be minimized, each experiment stained and sorted samples in pairs, pairing one healthy donor with one patient. The High Capacity cDNA Reverse Transcription Kit was used to reverse transcribe all of the isolated RNA, meaning that expressed TCRB transcripts were what got sequenced. Naive, central memory and regulatory T cell samples underwent deep immunoSEQ sequencing, averaging about 3.57 million total reads per sample. After sorted cells were lysed in RLT buffer, RNA was extracted with DNase-treated RNeasy Micro or Mini kits, with the choice depending on cell number. Each cell subset was processed on its own to prevent cross-contamination, while patient and healthy donor samples were processed together. Using the immunoSEQ multiplex PCR, TCRB sequences were amplified from cDNA into 87-bp fragments spanning the CDR3 region. Sequencing of the amplicons was performed on the Illumina HiSeq platform. Processing in the source paper ran as follows. Synthetic template baselines were used to correct PCR bias computationally, reads within Hamming distance 2 were collapsed, and singletons that could not be merged were discarded. By aligning reads against IMGT, V, D and J genes, CDR3 length, and insertions or deletions at six rearrangement sites were assigned. Within each subset, clonotype counts were normalized to the number of sorted cells before true diversity and Gini coefficients were calculated with the tcR R package. The overlap coefficient, calculated on TCRB nucleotide sequences, was used to measure repertoire sharing. Out-of-frame TCRB sequences from naive cells were analyzed to stand in for the pre-selection repertoire. This immuneACCESS table, as held by TCRdb, lists in-frame sequences with V and J called but not all clones. Of the missing ones, under half trace to an unresolved V gene in checked studies; the others have no known cause. From that table come the V and J calls and clone size; the DNA was used to work out D and trimming. Counted in this sample were fewer than 550,000 clones; about an eighth of them appeared once. The ten most abundant clones make up 0.04% to 0.05% of the sample.

This clone showed up just a few times. Its recognized antigen is unknown. No base quality information exists; no much larger clone differs at one position. V and J are trimmed by 10 bases and 0 bases, and the gene matches miss 5 bases of the junction. The germline V gene encodes CDR1 MNHEY and CDR2 SVGAGI. The cysteine opens and the phenylalanine closes a CDR3 of 14 amino acids. Left in the record is the CDR3 DNA by itself, 42 bases read in frame from the first base. Material for sequencing was naive CD4+ T cells from blood. What the cell subset or site label conveys for this sample: true naive CD4+ T cells. The TCR sequence derives from a woman under 30 in good health. This chain is built from TRBV6-5 and TRBJ2-1; TRBD1 matches 8 bases in the middle. The CDR3 amino acid sequence is: CATGQVNSYNEQFF. DNA sequence: TGTGCCACGGGACAGGTGAACTCCTACAATGAGCAGTTCTTC.